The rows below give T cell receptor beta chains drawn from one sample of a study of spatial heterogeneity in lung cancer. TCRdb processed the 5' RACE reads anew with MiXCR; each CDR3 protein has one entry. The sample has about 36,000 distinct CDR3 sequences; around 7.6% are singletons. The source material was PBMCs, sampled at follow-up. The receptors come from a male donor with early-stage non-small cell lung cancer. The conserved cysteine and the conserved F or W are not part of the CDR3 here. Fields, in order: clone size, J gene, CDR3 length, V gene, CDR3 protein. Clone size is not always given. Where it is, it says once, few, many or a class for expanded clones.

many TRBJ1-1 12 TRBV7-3 ASSRTGGNTEAF
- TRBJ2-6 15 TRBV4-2 ASSQGGSRDGANVLT
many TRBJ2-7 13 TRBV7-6 ASSPLGGGDYEQY
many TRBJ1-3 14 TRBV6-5 ASSYLQGARGNTIY
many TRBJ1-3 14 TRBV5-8 ASSFSGTGVGNTIY
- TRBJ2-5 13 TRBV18 ASSSPGLDQETQY
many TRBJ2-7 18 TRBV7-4 ASSSHLPFSGQQSTYEQY
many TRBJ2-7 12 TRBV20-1 SARDALQTGEQY
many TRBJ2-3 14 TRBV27 ASSLWAGGPADTQY
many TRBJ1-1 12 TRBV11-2 ASSQERPLVKAF
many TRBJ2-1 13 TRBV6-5 ASSRVRRGGGEQF
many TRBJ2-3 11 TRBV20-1 SADGGGTDTQY
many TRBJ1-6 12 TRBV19 ASSISAYNSPLH
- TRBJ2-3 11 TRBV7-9 ASSLDPGRRFI
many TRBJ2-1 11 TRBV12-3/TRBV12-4 ASSRRGGDEQF
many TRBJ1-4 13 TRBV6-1 AFIGDLMTNEKLF
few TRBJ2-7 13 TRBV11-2 ASSFIGTGSWEQY
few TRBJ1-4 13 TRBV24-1 ATNPWTGVYEKLF
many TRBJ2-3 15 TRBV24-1 ATSDLLTLDSTDTQY
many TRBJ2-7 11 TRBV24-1 ANPGLEVSEQY
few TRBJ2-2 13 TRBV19 ASSGPRGTAGELF
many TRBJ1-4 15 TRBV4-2 ASSQAIARGVPEKLF
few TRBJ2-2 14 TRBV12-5 ASGLVAQKGTGELF
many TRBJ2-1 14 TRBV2 ASKGRAGHSYNEQF
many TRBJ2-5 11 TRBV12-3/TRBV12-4 ATRLAGAETQY
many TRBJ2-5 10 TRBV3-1 ASSPVGETQY
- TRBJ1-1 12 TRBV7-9 ASSLAWRNTEAF
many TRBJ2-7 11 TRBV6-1 ASSEGDSYEQY
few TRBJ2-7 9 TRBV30 AWSEIYEQY
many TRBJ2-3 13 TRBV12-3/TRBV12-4 ASSSLGKGGDTQY
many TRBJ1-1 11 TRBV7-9 ASAPGGFAEAF
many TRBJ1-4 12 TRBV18 ASSPGHGNEKLF
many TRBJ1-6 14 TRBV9 ASSVATGGNNSPLH
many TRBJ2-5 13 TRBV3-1 ASSQDLAGAETQY
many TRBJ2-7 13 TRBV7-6 ASSPVGGGAYEQY
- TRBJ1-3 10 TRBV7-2 ASSSYGNTIY
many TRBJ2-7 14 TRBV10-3 AISESSAAGAHEQY
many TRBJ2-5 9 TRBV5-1 ASSVQETQY
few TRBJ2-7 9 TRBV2 ASRGLNEQY
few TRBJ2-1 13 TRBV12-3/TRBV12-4 ASRLTGQHYNEQF